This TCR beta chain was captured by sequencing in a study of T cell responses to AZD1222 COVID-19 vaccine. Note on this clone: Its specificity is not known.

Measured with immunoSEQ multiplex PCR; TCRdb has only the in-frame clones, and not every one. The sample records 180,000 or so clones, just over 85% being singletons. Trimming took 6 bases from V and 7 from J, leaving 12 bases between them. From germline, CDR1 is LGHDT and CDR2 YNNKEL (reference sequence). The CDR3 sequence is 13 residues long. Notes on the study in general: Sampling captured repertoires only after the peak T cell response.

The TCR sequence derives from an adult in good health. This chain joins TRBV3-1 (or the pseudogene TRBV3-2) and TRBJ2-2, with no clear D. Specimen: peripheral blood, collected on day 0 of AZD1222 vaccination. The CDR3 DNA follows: TGTGCCAGCAGTAAAGTTAATATCGGGGAGCTGTTTTTT. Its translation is CASSKVNIGELFF.